Presented here are 10 T cell receptor beta chains from one specimen sequenced in a study of blood T cell repertoires in COVID-19. The table came from immunoSEQ multiplex PCR; TCRdb's copy has only in-frame clones and leaves some out. The sample has nearly 25,000 clones; approximately 80% are singletons. Sequenced material: peripheral blood. These receptors came from a man in his sixties or seventies with acute or convalescent COVID-19.

The chain carries TRBV19 and TRBJ2-7; TRBD2 is a possible D gene (6 bases). The CDR3 length is 14 residues. Per germline, CDR1 LNHDA and CDR2 SQIVND (reference sequence). V lost 5 bases, J lost 0 bases, and 11 bases lay in between. The DNA of the CDR3 is TGTGCCAGTAGTGCCGGGACTGGCTCCTACGAGCAGTACTTC. It codes for CASSAGTGSYEQYF. The full variable domain, in which reference TRBV19 and TRBJ2-7 provide the parts outside the CDR3, is DGGITQSPKYLFRKEGQNVTLSCEQNLNHDAMYWYRQDPGQGLRLIYYSQIVNDFQKGDIAEGYSVSREKKESFPLTVTSAQKNPTAFYLCASSAGTGSYEQYFGPGTRLTVT.

The V call is TRBV10-1, the J call TRBJ2-3, with TRBD1 identical over 8 bases. The V gene end was trimmed by 2 bases and the J gene end by 2 bases; junction bases not matched to a gene: 6. The CDR3 has 16 residues. CDR1 is WNHNN, CDR2 SYGVQD, per germline (reference sequence). CDR3 residues: CASSERRGPDTDTQYF. As DNA, the CDR3 is TGCGCCAGCAGTGAGCGCAGGGGGCCTGACACAGATACGCAGTATTTT.

V usage is TRBV3-1 (or the pseudogene TRBV3-2) and J usage is TRBJ1-6; D unresolved. The CDR3 is 15 amino acids. V shed 0 bases and J shed 4 bases, with 7 bases lying between them. Germline CDR1 and CDR2: LGHDT and YNNKEL (reference sequence). The CDR3: CASSQETRYNSPLHF. The CDR3, as DNA: TGTGCCAGCAGCCAAGAAACCAGGTATAATTCACCCCTCCACTTT.

This rearrangement joins TRBV18 to TRBJ2-3, with D tentatively TRBD2 (5 bases). V lost 3 bases and J 11 bases, leaving 15 bases between the germline ends. This CDR3 comprises 13 residues. CDR1 and CDR2 (germline): KGHSH, LQKENI. CDR3 protein: CASSPPGFEGQYF. For the CDR3, the DNA is TGTGCCAGCTCACCGCCGGGGTTTGAGGGGCAGTATTTT.

V gene TRBV14 combines with J gene TRBJ1-2, with a weak D call TRBD1 (6 bases). V was shortened by 4 bases and J by 4 bases, with 19 bases between the two germline ends. CDR3 length: 16 amino acids. The germline gives CDR1 SGHDN, CDR2 FVKESK. This CDR3 is CASSPITSGTPYGYTF. For the CDR3, the DNA is TGTGCCAGCAGCCCAATTACATCCGGGACACCCTATGGCTACACCTTC. Supplemented by reference TRBV14 and TRBJ1-2, the full variable domain reads EAGVTQFPSHSVIEKGQTVTLRCDPISGHDNLYWYRRVMGKEIKFLLHFVKESKQDESGMPNNRFLAERTGGTYSTLKVQPAELEDSGVYFCASSPITSGTPYGYTFGSGTRLTVV.

The chain employs TRBV29-1 and TRBJ1-2; 8 positions agree with TRBD1. Trimming removed 4 bases from V and 6 bases from J; junction bases left unmatched: 7. The CDR3 contains 13 residues. The germline gives CDR1 SQVTM, CDR2 ANQGSEA. CDR3 sequence (DNA): TGCAGCGTTGCTGCAGGGGGCTACGATGGCTACACCTTC. This sequence encodes CSVAAGGYDGYTF.

J is TRBJ2-1 and V is TRBV2; 12 bases line up with TRBD1. Germline CDR1 reads SNHLY; CDR2 reads FYNNEI. The CDR3 consists of 14 residues. The J segment lost 8 bases and the V segment lost 3 bases, leaving 2 bases of the junction unmatched. The CDR3 DNA reads TGTGCCAGCAGTGAGGGGACAGGGGGCGATGAGCAGTTCTTC. Translated: CASSEGTGGDEQFF.

The V call is TRBV27, the J call TRBJ2-1, with a weak D call TRBD1 (5 bases). The V end was cut by 2 bases, the J end by 2 bases, with 10 bases between. CDR3 length equals 15 residues. Looked up from germline, CDR1 is MNHEY and CDR2 is SMNVEV (reference sequence). The CDR3 loop reads CASSLSRDPYNEQFF. In DNA form, the CDR3 reads TGTGCCAGCAGTTTAAGCAGGGATCCCTACAATGAGCAGTTCTTC.

Comments on this clone: The junction departs from germline at one end; a sequencing error may be responsible. The J gene is TRBJ1-2, the V gene TRBV30; D perhaps matches TRBD1 (5 bases). The CDR3 spans 11 residues. CDR1 GTSNPN and CDR2 SVGIG come from the germline V gene (reference sequence). The CDR3 region has the DNA TGTGCCTGGAGTGTATTCGGACACCGCGTTTTC. It codes for CAWSVFGHRVF. Based on the CDR3 plus reference TRBV30 and TRBJ1-2, the full variable domain is SQTIHQWPATLVQPVGSPLSLECTVEGTSNPNLYWYRQAAGRGLQLLFYSVGIGQISSEVPQNLSASRPQDRQFILSSKKLLLSDSGFYLCAWSVFGHRVFGSGTRLTVV.

This clone appeared once. This chain connects TRBV7-7 to TRBJ2-1; 10 bases line up with TRBD2. The V gene's germline CDR1 is SSHAT and CDR2 FNYEAQ (reference sequence). The CDR3 totals 18 residues. V was clipped by 5 bases and J by 7 bases; unmatched bases: 17. CDR3 loop: CASSLERASGSGTNEQFF. The CDR3, as DNA: TGTGCCAGCAGCCTAGAGAGGGCTAGCGGGAGTGGTACGAATGAGCAGTTCTTC.